The 30 T cell receptor beta chains given below trace back to one sample, sequenced in a study of post-analysis software for immune sequencing data. No antigen is known for these receptors. Findings and limits, study-wide: A few TRBV segments were significantly more frequent in patients than in controls. TRBV5-6, TRBV5-1 and TRBV20-1 were among these segments.

TCR beta libraries were prepared from cDNA with unique molecular identifiers. Each CDR3 protein is one row after TCRdb ran MiXCR on the PCR reads. The sample contains around 400,000 distinct CDR3 sequences, more than 30% of which appear only once. Sequences were obtained from blood. The receptor source for this set is a girl aged 2-9 years with multiple sclerosis.

This sequence joins TRBV4-2 and TRBJ2-5, with 12 positions matching TRBD2. The CDR3 sequence is 18 residues long. V lost 6 bases and J lost 2; bases outside the gene matches: 13. Germline CDR1 is LGHNA and CDR2 is YNFKEQ. The CDR3 coding sequence is TGTGCCAGCAGTCAATTCTTAACCGGACTAGCGGGACAAGAGACCCAGTACTTC. Its protein is CASSQFLTGLAGQETQYF.

The rearrangement joins TRBV29-1 to TRBJ1-3, with unresolved D. V lost 6 bases, J lost 0 bases, and 9 bases lay in between. The CDR3 extends over 13 amino acids. Germline CDR1 reads SQVTM; CDR2 reads ANQGSEA. CDR3 region: CSVIHSSGNTIYF. The CDR3 DNA follows: TGCAGCGTGATACATAGCTCTGGAAACACCATATATTTT.

This clonotype came up a few times. The rearrangement links TRBV5-1 to TRBJ2-3; D ambiguous. The germline V gene has CDR1 SGHRS and CDR2 YFSETQ. The CDR3 runs 12 residues. V lost 1 base and J lost 5, with 5 bases in between. CDR3 coding DNA: TGCGCCAGCAGCTTGTCAGAAGATACGCAGTATTTT. Its translation is CASSLSEDTQYF.

The rearrangement joins TRBV20-1 to TRBJ1-5, with D maybe TRBD1 (5 bases). Trimming cost V 8 bases and J 2 bases, with 13 bases left between them. This CDR3 comprises 13 residues. Germline values: CDR1 DFQATT, CDR2 SNEGSKA (reference sequence). The CDR3 DNA reads TGCAGTACCTGGTGGGGGGGCAATCAGCCCCAGCATTTT. Encoded protein: CSTWWGGNQPQHF.

The J gene is TRBJ2-5, the V gene TRBV5-1; maybe TRBD2 (5 bases). Germline V gene sequence: CDR1 SGHRS, CDR2 YFSETQ. The V end lost 4 bases, the J end lost 3 bases, and 19 bases lay between the germline ends. There are 16 residues in the CDR3. CDR3 DNA: TGCGCCAGCAGCGGTAGGACTTTTGTTGAGAAAGAGACCCAGTACTTC. This encodes CASSGRTFVEKETQYF.

This clonotype has a handful of counts. The chain employs TRBV2 and TRBJ2-7; D is uncertain. Germline V lookup: CDR1 SNHLY, CDR2 FYNNEI. V was trimmed by 7 bases and J by 5 bases, leaving 15 bases between them. The CDR3 has 13 amino acids. The chain's CDR3 is CASIPRHANEQYF. The CDR3 coding sequence is TGTGCCAGCATCCCGAGACATGCGAACGAGCAGTACTTC.

This chain connects TRBV7-8 to TRBJ2-3; TRBD1 or TRBD2 may be the D gene (5 bases each). The germline V gene has CDR1 SGHVS and CDR2 FQNEAQ. CDR3 length: 16 residues. Trimming stripped 4 bases from V and 0 bases from J, with 14 bases between. The chain's CDR3 is CASSSPRDLSTDTQYF. CDR3 DNA: TGTGCCAGCAGCTCCCCCAGGGACCTTAGCACAGATACGCAGTATTTT.

As for this clonotype: One junction end disagrees with the germline gene, perhaps due to a read error. The chain recombines TRBV7-8 with TRBJ2-1; D ambiguous. The CDR3 extends over 16 amino acids. CDR1 SGHVS and CDR2 FQNEAQ come from the germline V gene. CDR3 DNA: TGTGCCAGCAGCTTAATGAAGGGAAGCTCCTACAACGAGCAGTTCTTC. Its translation is CASSLMKGSSYNEQFF.

This chain uses TRBV27 with TRBJ2-1; 11 nucleotides align to TRBD2. This CDR3 is 15 amino acids long. The V gene end was trimmed by 3 bases and the J gene end by 6 bases; junction bases not matched to a gene: 4. The V gene's germline CDR1 is MNHEY and CDR2 SMNVEV (reference sequence). CDR3 amino acids: CASSFGSGGANEQFF. In DNA, the CDR3 is TGTGCCAGCAGTTTCGGTAGCGGGGGGGCCAATGAGCAGTTCTTC.

This sequence joins TRBV5-1 and TRBJ2-1; D uncertain. Germline V gene sequence: CDR1 SGHRS, CDR2 YFSETQ. The germline V and J ends were trimmed by 0 bases and 0 bases, with 10 bases remaining between them. The length of the CDR3 is 16 residues. The chain's CDR3 is CASSLVGNPSYNEQFF. In nucleotides, the CDR3 is TGCGCCAGCAGCTTGGTGGGTAATCCCTCCTACAATGAGCAGTTCTTC. Drawing the rest from reference TRBV5-1 and TRBJ2-1, the complete variable domain is KAGVTQTPRYLIKTRGQQVTLSCSPISGHRSVSWYQQTPGQGLQFLFEYFSETQRNKGNFPGRFSGRQFSNSRSEMNVSTLELGDSALYLCASSLVGNPSYNEQFFGPGTRLTVL.

The chain joins TRBV12-3 or TRBV12-4 to TRBJ1-3; 9 bases align to TRBD1. Germline trimming cut 5 bases from V and 4 bases from J; bases unmatched to any gene: 9. The CDR3 contains 16 residues. Written as DNA, the CDR3 is TGTGCCAGCAGTGCCCGGGACAGGGTATCGGGAAACACCATATATTTT. Protein sequence: CASSARDRVSGNTIYF.

The chain carries TRBV29-1 and TRBJ2-7; TRBD1 agrees at 9 bases. With V trimmed by 4 bases and J by 2 bases, 6 bases remained unmatched. Germline V CDR1 and CDR2: SQVTM, ANQGSEA. The CDR3 sequence is 14 residues long. The CDR3 DNA reads as TGCAGCGTTGTCGGAGGGGACAGGGCCTACGAGCAGTACTTC. It is translated as CSVVGGDRAYEQYF.

Many counts were recorded for this clonotype. The rearrangement joins TRBV12-3 or TRBV12-4 to TRBJ2-3; 8 positions match TRBD1. V dropped 6 bases and J dropped 3; count of bases not matched to a gene: 8. This CDR3 region has 15 residues. CDR3 nucleotide sequence: TGTGCCAGCAGCCTCGGACAGGGAAGTACAGATACGCAGTATTTT. It encodes CASSLGQGSTDTQYF.

This clonotype was picked up a small number of times. The rearrangement joins TRBV3-1 to TRBJ2-3, with 10 bases aligning to TRBD2. Germline CDR1 reads LGHDT; CDR2 reads YNNKEL (reference sequence). There are 15 residues in the CDR3. Unmatched junction bases numbered 7, after V lost 4 bases and J lost 6 bases. The CDR3 nucleotides read TGTGCCAGCAGCCGTGGACTAGCGGCTGGGGATACGCAGTATTTT. Its translation is CASSRGLAAGDTQYF.

As for this clonotype: One end of the junction varies from germline; a read error may be responsible. The CDR3 region is CASSLTPDRGNEQFF. The CDR3 nucleotides read TGTGCTAGCAGCTTAACCCCCGACAGGGGTAATGAGCAGTTCTTC. The V call is TRBV7-7, the J call TRBJ2-1; 8 bases are shared with TRBD1. CDR1 is SSHAT and CDR2 is FNYEAQ in the germline V gene (reference sequence). The CDR3 has 15 residues.

The CDR3 protein is CASSPNDRKSSPLHF. CDR3 bases: TGTGCCAGCAGCCCTAATGACCGCAAAAGTTCACCCCTCCACTTT. The chain couples TRBV9 to TRBJ1-6; D is unresolved. CDR3 length: 15 residues. V lost 4 bases to trimming and J lost 9 bases, with 17 bases between them. From germline, CDR1 is SGDLS and CDR2 YYNGEE.

The chain has TRBV10-3 and TRBJ2-5, with 10 nucleotides matching TRBD2. Per the germline V gene, CDR1 is ENHRY and CDR2 is SYGVKD. The CDR3 length is 14 residues. V lost 4 bases to trimming and J lost 1 base; unmatched junction nucleotides: 0. CDR3: CAISASGGQETQYF. The CDR3 region has the DNA TGTGCCATCAGTGCTAGCGGGGGCCAAGAGACCCAGTACTTC.

V usage is TRBV7-2 and J usage is TRBJ2-7; 9 bases are shared with TRBD2. Trimming cost V 6 bases and J 2 bases; bases outside gene matches: 5. CDR3 length equals 14 residues. Germline values: CDR1 SGHTA, CDR2 FQGNSA. Here the CDR3 DNA reads TGTGCCAGCAGGGCGGGAGGGTTTGCCTACGAGCAGTACTTC. Protein: CASRAGGFAYEQYF.

This clonotype was detected only a few times. J is TRBJ2-7 and V is TRBV11-3, with 8 bases that match TRBD1. The closer fit of TRBJ2-5 to the DNA end suggests the J call may be wrong. The V gene's germline CDR1 is SGHNT and CDR2 YENEEA. CDR3 length equals 13 residues. The CDR3 spells CASSRRQGETQYF. The CDR3 DNA sequence: TGTGCCAGTAGTCGCAGACAGGGGGAGACCCAGTACTTC.

This clonotype showed up just a few times. V gene TRBV28 combines with J gene TRBJ1-2; 8 positions match TRBD1. Per the germline V gene, CDR1 is MDHEN and CDR2 is SYDVKM. CDR3 length: 14 amino acids. Trimming at V came to 4 bases and at J to 6 bases, leaving 7 bases not matched to a gene. Here the CDR3 reads CASSSPRGPDGYTF. Written as DNA, the CDR3 is TGTGCCAGCAGTTCACCCAGGGGGCCAGATGGCTACACCTTC.

This clonotype was seen only a few times. V gene TRBV4-3 combines with J gene TRBJ2-3; 14 nucleotides line up with TRBD2. The CDR3 is 20 amino acids. CDR1 is LGHNA, CDR2 YSLEER, per germline. J lost 1 base, V lost 0 bases, and 9 bases had no gene match. The CDR3 nucleotides are TGCGCCAGCAGCCAAGATCCGACTAGCGGGAGGGTTGGGGGCACAGATACGCAGTATTTT. Protein product: CASSQDPTSGRVGGTDTQYF.

As regards this clonotype: At one boundary the junction diverges from the germline segment, which might be a read error. V and J are TRBV15 and TRBJ2-5, with TRBD1 identical over 7 bases. CDR1 LNHNV and CDR2 YYDKDF come from the germline V gene (reference sequence). The CDR3 consists of 15 residues. The CDR3 here is CATSRERQGGEAQYF. In DNA form, the CDR3 reads TGTGCCACCAGCAGAGAACGACAGGGTGGAGAGGCCCAGTACTTC.

This clonotype was recorded a few times. The chain links TRBV7-2 to TRBJ2-7, with TRBD2 matching over 9 bases. The V and J ends lost 5 bases and 2 bases, in that order; junction bases with no gene match: 7. Germline V CDR1 and CDR2: SGHTA, FQGNSA. The CDR3 is 15 amino acids. CDR3 in amino acids: CASSTGTSLPYEQYF. CDR3 sequence (DNA): TGTGCCAGCAGCACCGGGACTAGCCTTCCCTACGAGCAGTACTTC.

The chain employs TRBV29-1 and TRBJ2-3; 7 nucleotides align to TRBD1. The CDR3 extends over 11 amino acids. After removal of 6 bases from V and 6 bases from J, the junction contained 3 bases not matched to a gene. Germline CDR1 reads SQVTM; CDR2 reads ANQGSEA. The CDR3 is CSVEQGDTQYF. CDR3 coding DNA: TGCAGCGTCGAACAGGGGGATACGCAGTATTTT.

This clonotype was found a few times. This chain uses TRBV20-1 with TRBJ2-7; D may be TRBD1 (6 bases). The CDR3 length is 14 residues. Germline CDR1 DFQATT, CDR2 SNEGSKA (reference sequence). Trimming removed 0 bases at V and 2 bases at J, with 11 bases between. CDR3 protein: CSAREDSPTYEQYF. In DNA form, the CDR3 reads TGCAGTGCTAGAGAGGACAGCCCAACCTACGAGCAGTACTTC.

The chain joins TRBV29-1 to TRBJ1-1; D ambiguous. CDR3 length: 16 residues. The V end was cut by 6 bases, the J end by 3 bases, with 23 bases between. The germline CDR1 and CDR2 sequences are SQVTM and ANQGSEA. Here the CDR3 DNA reads TGCAGCGTGCCGAAGGTGTTTGGGCAGGAGGACACTGAAGCTTTCTTT. Translating gives CSVPKVFGQEDTEAFF.

This chain connects TRBV9 to TRBJ2-7, with 9 bases identical to TRBD1. The DNA end is more similar to TRBJ2-5, so the J call may be wrong. This CDR3 spans 14 amino acids. The V gene's germline CDR1 is SGDLS and CDR2 YYNGEE. CDR3 DNA: TGTGCCAGCAGCGACCGGGACAGGGTAGAGACCCAGTACTTC. Protein product: CASSDRDRVETQYF.

V usage is TRBV7-2 and J usage is TRBJ2-7; TRBD2 matches at 10 bases. TRBJ2-1 matches the DNA end more closely, so the J call is doubtful. The CDR3 consists of 16 residues. The germline CDR1 and CDR2 sequences are SGHTA and FQGNSA. The CDR3 sequence is CASSFILAGRDNEQFF. CDR3 DNA: TGTGCCAGCAGCTTCATACTAGCGGGGAGAGACAATGAGCAGTTCTTC.

Note on this clonotype: One end of the junction varies from germline; a read error may be responsible. The V gene is TRBV6-5, the J gene TRBJ1-5; possible D gene TRBD1, 6 bases. CDR1 is MNHEY and CDR2 is SVGAGI in the germline V gene. The CDR3 contains 16 residues. In DNA, the CDR3 is TGTGCCTGCAGAGCCAGGGGCTTCCATAGCAATCAGCCCCAGCATTTT. Translated, it gives CACRARGFHSNQPQHF.

CDR3 residues: CASSLAVTRSIYGYTF. The CDR3 DNA reads TGTGCCAGCAGTTTAGCCGTAACCCGTTCAATCTATGGCTACACCTTC. J is TRBJ1-2 and V is TRBV12-3 or TRBV12-4; D call uncertain. CDR3 length: 16 residues. The V gene lost 0 bases and the J gene lost 4 bases, with 15 bases spanning the gap.